This T cell receptor (beta chain) emerged from a study of T-cell memory formation after mild COVID-19. About the research overall: The two donors had largely donor-specific TCR clusters.

This clonotype was detected only a few times. No antigen is known for it. TCR alpha and TCR beta cDNA libraries carrying sample barcodes and UMIs were produced by 5'RACE using constant-segment primers. TCRdb called the 5' RACE reads again in MiXCR, with one record for every CDR3 protein. Here the sample spans 380,000 or so distinct CDR3 sequences, around 14% being singletons. Study-wide points: Day 15 to 85 contractors were CD4/CD8 balanced; later expanders leaned CD4+. For second-wave clones that peaked at day 37, SARS-CoV-2 specificity went unverified.

The germline V gene has CDR1 SGHVS and CDR2 FQNEAQ. V lost 5 bases, J lost 4 bases, and 15 bases lay in between. This CDR3 has 14 residues. This rearrangement joins TRBV7-8 to TRBJ2-7; D is possibly TRBD1 (6 bases). Source material: PBMCs or a T cell subset sorted from them (not recorded which). The clonotype comes from a man between 18 and 29 years old who had mild COVID-19 (a few samples of this study predate the infection). Cell type and time point are not known. CDR3 coding DNA: TGTGCCAGCAGCCCCAACAGGGCTGAATACGAGCAGTACTTC. Its protein is CASSPNRAEYEQYF.